This TCR beta chain was identified in a study of blood T cell repertoires in COVID-19. For the study at large: Researchers got acute and convalescent COVID-19 samples from the United States, Italy and Spain.

Only in-frame clones appear in the TCRdb table, and some are missing; sequencing was by immunoSEQ multiplex PCR. The sample lists some 50,000 clones; 75% to 95% were seen once. This CDR3 is built from 14 residues. Germline CDR1 and CDR2: GTSNPN and SVGIG (reference sequence). Trimming took 0 bases from V and 10 from J, leaving 16 bases between them. Sequencing input: peripheral blood. The chain recombines TRBV30 with TRBJ1-5, with D possibly TRBD1 on 6 matching bases. The clonotype was recovered from a man aged 35 to 55 with acute or convalescent COVID-19. CDR3 region: CAWSVGTGQNPQHF. The CDR3 DNA sequence: TGTGCCTGGAGTGTCGGAACAGGGCAAAATCCCCAGCATTTT. The whole variable domain, filled in from reference TRBV30 and TRBJ1-5, reads SQTIHQWPATLVQPVGSPLSLECTVEGTSNPNLYWYRQAAGRGLQLLFYSVGIGQISSEVPQNLSASRPQDRQFILSSKKLLLSDSGFYLCAWSVGTGQNPQHFGDGTRLSIL.